What follows are 3 T cell receptor beta chains derived from one specimen sequenced in a study of shared clonotypes between healthy human individuals. Data came from immunoSEQ multiplex PCR; TCRdb stores just in-frame clones and leaves some out. Among approximately 460,000 clones, approximately 80% were seen once, and the ten largest hold around 12%. The sequenced sample was PBMCs. The source is a woman aged 40 to 50 in good health. Some clones in this sample may be carry-over from other donors' samples.

This clone was counted a few times. The chain couples TRBV6-4 to TRBJ2-3; 7 bases align to TRBD2. CDR1 MRHNA and CDR2 SNTAGT come from the germline V gene. J lost 1 base, V lost 5 bases, and 0 bases had no gene match. The CDR3 length is 13 residues. CDR3: CASSTSGTDTQYF. The CDR3, as DNA: TGTGCCAGCAGTACTAGCGGCACAGATACGCAGTATTTT.

This clone was counted once. With only one base between it and a far larger clone, this is likely a read error. This specimen includes other DNA sequences encoding the same CDR3. This chain uses TRBV7-7 with TRBJ2-1; 7 bases agree with TRBD2. Germline assignment: CDR1 SSHAT and CDR2 FNYEAQ (reference sequence). The length of the CDR3 is 14 residues. Here the CDR3 DNA reads TGTGCTAGCAGCCGTTCTAGCGGCTACAATGAGCAGTTCTTC. This sequence encodes CASSRSSGYNEQFF.

Here the CDR3 reads CASSLEIAGVGDTQYF. The CDR3 nucleotides are TGCGCCAGCAGCTTGGAAATAGCGGGAGTGGGAGATACGCAGTATTTT. The chain combines TRBV5-1 with TRBJ2-3, with 9 positions matching TRBD2. V trimming: 0 bases; J trimming: 5 bases; junction bases outside the gene matches: 7. The germline gives CDR1 SGHRS, CDR2 YFSETQ. There are 16 residues in the CDR3.